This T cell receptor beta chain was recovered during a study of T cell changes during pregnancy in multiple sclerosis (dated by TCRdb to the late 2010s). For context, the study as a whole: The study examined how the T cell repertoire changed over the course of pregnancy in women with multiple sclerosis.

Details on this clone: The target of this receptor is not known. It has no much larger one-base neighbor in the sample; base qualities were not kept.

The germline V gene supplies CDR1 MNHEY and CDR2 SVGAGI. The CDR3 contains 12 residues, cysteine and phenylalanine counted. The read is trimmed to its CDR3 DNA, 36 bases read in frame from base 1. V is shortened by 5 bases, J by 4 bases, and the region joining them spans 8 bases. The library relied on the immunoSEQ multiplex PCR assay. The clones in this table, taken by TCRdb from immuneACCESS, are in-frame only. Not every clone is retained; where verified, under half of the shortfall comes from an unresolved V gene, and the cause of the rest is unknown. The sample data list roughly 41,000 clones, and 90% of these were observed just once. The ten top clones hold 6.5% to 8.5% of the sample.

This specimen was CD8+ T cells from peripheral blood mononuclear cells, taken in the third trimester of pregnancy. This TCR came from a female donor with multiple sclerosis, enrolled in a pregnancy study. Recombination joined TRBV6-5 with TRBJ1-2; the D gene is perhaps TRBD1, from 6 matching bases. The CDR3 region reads CASSKDSYGYTF. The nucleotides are TGTGCCAGCAGTAAGGACAGCTATGGCTACACCTTC.